This T cell receptor (beta chain) was sequenced in a study of blood T cell repertoires in COVID-19. Turning to the study itself: Sites in the United States, Italy and Spain provided acute and convalescent COVID-19 samples. Nucleic acid was either cDNA or gDNA, and it came from T cells, B-cell-depleted T cells, or PBMCs.

Two negative PCRs, clearance, or symptom resolution were required of recovered Cohort 3 donors. CDR3 length: 12 amino acids. Germline lookup yields CDR1 GTSNPN and CDR2 SVGIG (reference sequence). V lost 2 bases, J lost 6 bases, and 10 bases lay in between. The repertoire was sequenced with immunoSEQ multiplex PCR; TCRdb's copy has only in-frame clones and lacks some. In the table there are 450,000 to 500,000 clones, roughly nine tenths of which are singletons. Sequencing was done on a sample of PBMCs or T cells enriched from blood (not recorded which). The sequence was obtained from a woman between 55 and 75 years old who had recovered from COVID-19. This chain uses TRBV30 with TRBJ1-1; D call uncertain. The chain's CDR3 is CAWSTPYAEAFF. The CDR3 nucleotides read TGTGCCTGGAGTACACCATACGCTGAAGCTTTCTTT.